This T cell receptor (beta chain) originates from a study of blood T cell repertoires in COVID-19. Study summary: From the United States, Italy and Spain came samples of acute and convalescent COVID-19.

Trimming shortened V by 5 bases and J by 2 bases, and 12 bases separated the two germline ends. This CDR3 has 14 residues. The germline V gene has CDR1 SEHNR and CDR2 FQNEAQ (reference sequence). Only in-frame clones appear in the TCRdb table, and some are missing; sequencing was by immunoSEQ multiplex PCR. The table shows 150,000 or so clones, with 75% to 85% occurring only once. The sample consisted of peripheral blood. This sequence was found in a human donor with acute or convalescent COVID-19. The donor label of this sample is uncertain. The rearrangement links TRBV7-9 to TRBJ1-1, with D possibly being TRBD1 (6 bases). The CDR3 loop reads CASSTWTENTEAFF. The DNA of the CDR3 is TGTGCCAGCAGCACCTGGACAGAAAACACTGAAGCTTTCTTT.